The next 26 T cell receptor beta chains were all read from a single sample in a study of shared T cell receptors in the human thymus. The assay was immunoSEQ multiplex PCR, and TCRdb's table has in-frame clones only and misses some. The sample has hundreds of thousands of clones, over 75% seen once. The same sample was also used in a study of human thymus T cells.

Sequencing used thymocytes. The receptors were gathered from a boy under two years old with a congenital heart defect.

This chain uses TRBV5-6 with TRBJ2-7; 9 nucleotides agree with TRBD2. This CDR3 has 15 residues. The germline gives CDR1 SGHDT, CDR2 YYEEEE. V shed 0 bases and J 4 bases; nucleotides not matched to a gene: 5. CDR3 nucleotides: TGTGCCAGCAGCTTGGTAGGTAGCGGGAGTTACGAGCAGTACTTC. Translation: CASSLVGSGSYEQYF.

This chain uses TRBV28 with TRBJ2-3; the match to TRBD2 covers 11 bases. Germline CDR1 MDHEN, CDR2 SYDVKM. CDR3 length: 17 amino acids. V was pared by 3 bases and J by 2 bases, with 7 bases of the junction left unmatched. The CDR3: CASSFSLAGGITDTQYF. CDR3 bases: TGTGCCAGCAGTTTCTCGCTAGCGGGAGGCATCACAGATACGCAGTATTTT.

The V and J genes are TRBV28 and TRBJ2-5; D ambiguous. V dropped 2 bases and J dropped 3 bases, with 16 bases sitting between them. Germline CDR1 reads MDHEN; CDR2 reads SYDVKM. The CDR3 runs 16 residues. The CDR3 reads CASSLVRQERKETQYF. DNA for the CDR3: TGTGCCAGCAGTTTAGTTAGGCAGGAAAGGAAAGAGACCCAGTACTTC.

This sequence joins TRBV11-2 and TRBJ2-7, with 8 bases aligning to TRBD1. Germline loops: CDR1 SGHAT, CDR2 FQNNGV. CDR3 length equals 15 residues. The ends lost 5 bases at V and 1 base at J; junction bases unmatched: 7. CDR3 bases: TGTGCCAGCAGCCTCAGGCAGGGGGCGTCCTACGAGCAGTACTTC. Residues: CASSLRQGASYEQYF.

The J gene is TRBJ1-2, the V gene TRBV14, with D possibly matching TRBD1 (6 bases). V was clipped by 4 bases and J by 5 bases, with 14 bases between them. The CDR3 consists of 14 residues. Germline V gene data show CDR1 as SGHDN and CDR2 as FVKESK. CDR3 sequence (DNA): TGTGCCAGCAGCCCGGGACAAGGAGAATATGGCTACACCTTC. The encoded protein is CASSPGQGEYGYTF.

This rearrangement joins TRBV2 to TRBJ2-1; possible D gene TRBD2, 6 bases. CDR3 size: 13 residues. V shed 9 bases and J shed 16 bases, with 25 bases lying between them. Germline V gene data show CDR1 as SNHLY and CDR2 as FYNNEI. As DNA, the CDR3 is TGTGCCAGTCCGGGACTCCCCACTGCGGCCCCCTTCTTC. It is translated as CASPGLPTAAPFF.

The chain is built from TRBV4-1 and TRBJ2-4; TRBD2 agrees at 8 bases. The length of the CDR3 is 17 residues. After removal of 1 base from V and 2 bases from J, the junction contained 7 bases not matched to a gene. Germline V gene data show CDR1 as MGHRA and CDR2 as YSYEKL. CDR3 loop: CASSQVAAGGSKNIQYF. In nucleotides, the CDR3 is TGCGCCAGCAGCCAAGTGGCGGCGGGAGGATCCAAAAACATTCAGTACTTC.

The gene calls are TRBV29-1 and TRBJ2-2; D remains ambiguous. CDR1 and CDR2 (germline): SQVTM, ANQGSEA. The CDR3 is 13 residues long. The V end lost 3 bases, the J end lost 1 base, and 6 bases lay between the germline ends. CDR3 loop: CSVDVRNTGELFF. The CDR3 DNA is TGCAGCGTTGATGTGCGGAACACCGGGGAGCTGTTTTTT.

This chain joins TRBV7-6 and TRBJ2-5; 8 nucleotides match TRBD2. The length of the CDR3 is 14 residues. Per the germline V gene, CDR1 is SGHVS and CDR2 is FNYEAQ. Germline trimming cut 4 bases from V and 5 bases from J; bases unmatched to any gene: 6. The CDR3 coding sequence is TGTGCCAGCAGCTACTTAGCGGGACCGGAGACCCAGTACTTC. This translates into CASSYLAGPETQYF.

The chain uses TRBV28 and TRBJ2-1; 11 nucleotides align to TRBD1. Losses at the gene ends were 2 bases for V and 5 bases for J; bases not matched to a gene: 14. This CDR3 contains 19 residues. Germline V gene sequence: CDR1 MDHEN, CDR2 SYDVKM. The CDR3 DNA reads as TGTGCCAGCAGTTTACTGGGGGGACAGGGGGATAGGAAGAACAATGAGCAGTTCTTC. This sequence encodes CASSLLGGQGDRKNNEQFF.

This clone has a handful of counts. This same CDR3 is encoded by further DNA sequences in the sample. The chain employs TRBV19 and TRBJ2-2; the D is unclear. Trimming took 3 bases from V and 6 from J, leaving 5 bases between them. The germline CDR1 and CDR2 sequences are LNHDA and SQIVND (reference sequence). This CDR3 spans 12 amino acids. The DNA for the CDR3 is TGTGCCAGTAGTATTGGGCCCGGGGAGCTGTTTTTT. The encoded protein is CASSIGPGELFF.

The rearrangement links TRBV19 to TRBJ2-5; the D gene is possibly TRBD2 (6 bases). This CDR3 is 15 amino acids long. V lost 5 bases, J lost 2 bases, and 15 bases lay in between. CDR1 and CDR2 from the germline V gene are LNHDA and SQIVND (reference sequence). This CDR3 reads CASSGMRGAQETQYF. The CDR3 DNA is TGTGCCAGTAGTGGGATGCGCGGGGCTCAAGAGACCCAGTACTTC.

This clone was counted a single time. The rearrangement uses TRBV4-3 and TRBJ2-1, with TRBD2 matching over 14 bases. Germline CDR1 reads LGHNA; CDR2 reads YSLEER. CDR3 length: 15 residues. J was trimmed by 8 bases and V by 4 bases; bases with no gene match: 4. CDR3 residues: CASSLGLAGGDEQFF. The CDR3 DNA reads TGCGCCAGCAGCCTTGGACTAGCGGGAGGCGATGAGCAGTTCTTC.

The chain uses TRBV6-5 and TRBJ2-4, with D hard to call. CDR1 and CDR2 from the germline V gene are MNHEY and SVGAGI. There are 15 residues in the CDR3. Trimming removed 0 bases from V and 9 bases from J, with 15 bases in between. The CDR3 sequence: CASSYSPGEETIQYF. The CDR3 nucleotides read TGTGCCAGCAGTTACTCGCCCGGAGAGGAAACCATTCAGTACTTC.

The chain recombines TRBV10-3 with TRBJ2-7; 10 nucleotides line up with TRBD1. The CDR3 spans 16 residues. The V and J ends lost 6 bases and 3 bases, in that order; junction bases with no gene match: 11. Germline V lookup: CDR1 ENHRY, CDR2 SYGVKD. CDR3 residues: CAIRRTRDRGLYEQYF. CDR3 coding DNA: TGTGCCATCAGGAGGACCAGGGACAGGGGCCTCTACGAGCAGTACTTC.

This chain uses TRBV7-2 with TRBJ2-1; the match to TRBD2 covers 13 bases. J lost 8 bases, V lost 5 bases, and 9 bases had no gene match. Germline assignment: CDR1 SGHTA and CDR2 FQGNSA. The CDR3 runs to 16 residues. CDR3 residues: CASSPGTSGTWDEQFF. In nucleotides, the CDR3 is TGTGCCAGCAGCCCGGGGACTAGCGGGACGTGGGATGAGCAGTTCTTC.

This chain joins TRBV27 and TRBJ2-1; D possibly corresponds to TRBD2 (6 bases). The CDR3 covers 14 residues. With 2 bases removed from V and 5 bases from J, the gap between germline ends came to 10 bases. CDR1 and CDR2 (germline): MNHEY, SMNVEV (reference sequence). CDR3 sequence: CASSLRGGDNEQFF. Here the CDR3 DNA reads TGTGCCAGCAGTTTAAGGGGCGGGGACAATGAGCAGTTCTTC.

The J gene is TRBJ2-5, the V gene TRBV5-6; tentative D call: TRBD2 (6 bases). The end of the DNA is better explained by TRBJ2-7, so the J call may be wrong. The germline V gene encodes CDR1 SGHDT and CDR2 YYEEEE. This CDR3 contains 14 residues. The CDR3 nucleotides are TGTGCCAGCAGCTACGGAGGGCGCACCTACGAGCAGTACTTC. Encoded protein: CASSYGGRTYEQYF.

The chain links TRBV9 to TRBJ1-1; 8 bases are a match to TRBD1. Germline values: CDR1 SGDLS, CDR2 YYNGEE. The trim removed 4 bases at V and 7 bases at J, leaving 6 bases unmatched. The CDR3 has 13 amino acids. The CDR3 DNA is TGTGCCAGCAGCCCTCCGGGACAGGTTGAAGCTTTCTTT. Its protein product is CASSPPGQVEAFF.

In this sample, this clone turned up once. The rearrangement links TRBV28 to TRBJ2-2; the D gene is possibly TRBD2 (5 bases). Germline CDR1 is MDHEN and CDR2 is SYDVKM. Trimming pared 4 bases from V and 6 bases from J, leaving 18 bases between. The CDR3 totals 16 residues. The CDR3 loop reads CASSSRSGPVSGELFF. DNA for the CDR3: TGTGCCAGCAGTTCCCGGAGCGGCCCGGTGTCCGGGGAGCTGTTTTTT.

This clone was detected only once. V is TRBV6-5 and J is TRBJ2-7; perhaps TRBD1 as D (6 bases). The V and J ends lost 6 bases and 1 base respectively, with 16 bases between them. This CDR3 is 15 amino acids long. CDR1 MNHEY and CDR2 SVGAGI come from the germline V gene. The CDR3 sequence: CASRRQAVDSYEQYF. The CDR3 nucleotides read TGTGCCAGCAGAAGACAGGCGGTGGATTCCTACGAGCAGTACTTC.

The rearrangement uses TRBV28 and TRBJ2-7; 7 bases are shared with TRBD1. V shed 6 bases, J shed 3 bases, and the junction held 11 bases outside the gene matches. This CDR3 contains 15 residues. Per germline, CDR1 MDHEN and CDR2 SYDVKM. CDR3 DNA sequence: TGTGCCAGCAGACCCAACCGACAGGGTTGCTACGAGCAGTACTTC. This encodes CASRPNRQGCYEQYF.

The chain couples TRBV14 to TRBJ1-1, with D perhaps TRBD1 (5 bases). This CDR3 has 16 residues. V lost 6 bases to trimming and J lost 0 bases, with 17 bases between them. In germline, CDR1 is SGHDN, CDR2 FVKESK. The CDR3 DNA reads TGTGCCAGCAGTGGGGTCCGAGTCAGGGTGAACACTGAAGCTTTCTTT. This sequence encodes CASSGVRVRVNTEAFF.

A few counts support this clone. The chain joins TRBV7-9 to TRBJ2-1; maybe TRBD2 (6 bases). This CDR3 is 12 amino acids long. The germline V and J ends were trimmed by 5 bases and 12 bases, with 14 bases remaining between them. Germline loops: CDR1 SEHNR, CDR2 FQNEAQ (reference sequence). The CDR3 DNA reads as TGTGCCAGCAGCCAGGACTACCGGGGGCAGTTCTTC. Protein sequence: CASSQDYRGQFF.

The chain is built from TRBV10-3 and TRBJ1-3; 8 bases line up with TRBD1. The CDR3 is 18 residues long. Losses at the gene ends were 0 bases for V and 1 base for J; bases not matched to a gene: 8. Germline CDR1 is ENHRY and CDR2 is SYGVKD. CDR3 nucleotides: TGTGCCATCAGTGAGTCGGGGACAGGAGACCGGTCTGGAAACACCATATATTTT. It yields the protein CAISESGTGDRSGNTIYF.

This rearrangement joins TRBV10-3 to TRBJ2-3; 13 bases fit TRBD2. The CDR3 covers 19 residues. Germline loops: CDR1 ENHRY, CDR2 SYGVKD. V was pared by 1 base and J by 5 bases, with 12 bases of the junction left unmatched. The CDR3 sequence: CAISEYLRGLAGRGDTQYF. In DNA, the CDR3 is TGTGCCATCAGTGAGTACCTACGGGGACTAGCGGGACGAGGAGATACGCAGTATTTT.